The T cell receptor beta chain described here comes from a study of neoadjuvant anti-PD-1 for oral cavity cancer. Background on the study: Non-progressing patients received a fourth nivolumab dose near day 43, then surgery on days 50-56.

Survey sequencing of tumors mostly used roughly 5 ug DNA, two replicates. Assay: immunoSEQ multiplex PCR; the TCRdb copy retains only in-frame clones and omits some. The data show around 37,000 clones, with more than 35% seen just once and 15% to 20% held by the top ten. Notes on the study in general: Higher pretreatment Treg/Th17 ratios tracked higher pretreatment blood clonality.

On this clone itself: Antigen unknown.

Time point meaning: after neoadjuvant nivolumab, at surgical resection. These newly diagnosed stage II-IVA oral cavity squamous cell carcinoma patients had no prior systemic or radiation treatment. The source material was tumor tissue, sampled after nivolumab (anti-PD-1) treatment. The source of this sequence is a person aged 40-85 years with oral cavity squamous cell carcinoma.

Here the CDR3 DNA reads TGTGCCACCAGCAGTGGACAGGGGCCATACGAGCAGTACTTC. Encoded protein: CATSSGQGPYEQYF. V and J are TRBV15 and TRBJ2-7, with 9 bases lining up with TRBD1. The germline V gene encodes CDR1 LNHNV and CDR2 YYDKDF (reference sequence). The CDR3 runs 14 residues. V lost 3 bases and J lost 4; bases outside the gene matches: 4.